A single sample gave rise to the 9 T cell receptor beta chains below, sequenced in a study of CD8 T cells in Susac syndrome. An input of about 0.45 to 1 ug of RNA was subjected to reverse transcription using random hexamers. MiXCR, applied by TCRdb to the immunoSEQ multiplex PCR reads, yields one record per CDR3 protein. Here the sample spans under 200,000 distinct CDR3 sequences, around 94% being singletons. The sequenced sample was CD4+ T cells from PBMCs. All receptors derive from a human donor with Susac syndrome.

The CDR3 nucleotides are TGCAGTGCTCCACGACCTACTAGCGGAGGGGCCCAGTACTTC. Translating gives CSAPRPTSGGAQYF. The rearrangement joins TRBV20-1 to TRBJ2-5; 8 bases align to TRBD2. The CDR3 runs to 14 residues. The V segment lost 5 bases and the J segment 9 bases; nucleotides outside the gene matches: 14. CDR1 is DFQATT, CDR2 SNEGSKA, per germline (reference sequence).

V usage is TRBV3-1 and J usage is TRBJ1-3; D call uncertain. The germline V gene has CDR1 LGHDT and CDR2 YNNKEL (reference sequence). The CDR3 extends over 13 amino acids. Trimming cost V 4 bases and J 4 bases, with 8 bases left between them. The CDR3: CASSPGGGNTIYF. DNA for the CDR3: TGTGCCAGCAGCCCCGGCGGGGGAAACACCATATATTTT.

This clonotype was seen only a few times. The J gene is TRBJ2-7, the V gene TRBV27; 7 nucleotides match TRBD2. Germline loops: CDR1 MNHEY, CDR2 SMNVEV (reference sequence). CDR3 size: 13 residues. Losses at the gene ends were 5 bases for V and 3 bases for J; bases not matched to a gene: 4. CDR3 nucleotide sequence: TGTGCCAGCAGTCCCGGACTAGGCTACGAGCAGTACTTC. It specifies CASSPGLGYEQYF.

This rearrangement joins TRBV19 to TRBJ1-2; D not certain. The ends were cut back, 6 bases at V and 5 bases at J, with 13 bases in the middle. The CDR3 is made up of 13 amino acids. Germline V gives CDR1 LNHDA, CDR2 SQIVND (reference sequence). The CDR3 nucleotides read TGTGCCAGTAGACCTACGGAATCTTATGGCTACACCTTC. It is translated as CASRPTESYGYTF.

The chain has TRBV27 and TRBJ2-5; 9 bases are shared with TRBD1. After removal of 6 bases from V and 6 bases from J, the junction contained 5 bases not matched to a gene. Germline V gene sequence: CDR1 MNHEY, CDR2 SMNVEV (reference sequence). This CDR3 comprises 13 residues. CDR3 in amino acids: CASSRDRVQTQYF. For the CDR3, the DNA is TGTGCCAGCAGCCGGGACAGGGTGCAGACCCAGTACTTC.

This clonotype has only one observation. The rearrangement uses TRBV20-1 and TRBJ2-5; no reliable D call. Germline V gives CDR1 DFQATT, CDR2 SNEGSKA (reference sequence). Trimming removed 4 bases from V and 4 bases from J, with 13 bases in between. The CDR3 sequence is 13 residues long. The CDR3 bases are TGCAGTGCTAACAGCGAGCCCCGAGAGACCCAGTACTTC. Amino acid sequence: CSANSEPRETQYF.

This sequence joins TRBV15 and TRBJ1-4; no clear D. The CDR3 covers 14 residues. Germline lookup yields CDR1 LNHNV and CDR2 YYDKDF (reference sequence). V gave up 3 bases and J gave up 4 bases, with 9 bases separating them. The chain's CDR3 is CATSRDGYNEKLFF. As DNA, the CDR3 is TGTGCCACCAGCAGGGACGGGTATAATGAAAAACTGTTTTTT.

This chain joins TRBV25-1 and TRBJ2-7, with TRBD1 matching over 8 bases. From germline, CDR1 is MGHDK and CDR2 SYGVNS. Losses at the gene ends were 3 bases for V and 2 bases for J; bases not matched to a gene: 3. The CDR3 spans 14 residues. CDR3 protein: CASSEGQDTYEQYF. The CDR3 DNA sequence: TGTGCCAGCAGTGAGGGACAGGATACCTACGAGCAGTACTTC.

This chain uses TRBV7-8 with TRBJ2-5, with 12 bases lining up with TRBD2. The CDR3 consists of 16 residues. The V gene end was trimmed by 4 bases and the J gene end by 1 base; junction bases not matched to a gene: 4. CDR1 is SGHVS, CDR2 FQNEAQ, per germline. CDR3: CASSYGTSGRQETQYF. CDR3 sequence (DNA): TGTGCCAGCAGCTATGGGACTAGCGGGCGCCAAGAGACCCAGTACTTC. Together with reference TRBV7-8 and TRBJ2-5, the CDR3 gives the full variable domain: GAGVSQSPRYKVAKRGQDVALRCDPISGHVSLFWYQQALGQGPEFLTYFQNEAQLDKSGLPSDRFFAERPEGSVSTLKIQRTQQEDSAVYLCASSYGTSGRQETQYFGPGTRLLVL.